This TCR beta chain was recovered during a study of CD8+CD57+ T cells in acquired aplastic anemia. Study in general: CD4+ and CD8+ cells, once sorted, gave DNA averaging about 3 ug. Study findings and constraints: CD8+ Simpson's diversity showed no significant patient-control difference. Found in both controls and patients were around 30 CD8+ CDR3 sequences.

The CDR3 has 14 amino acids. The V and J ends lost 5 bases and 4 bases, in that order; junction bases with no gene match: 5. Germline lookup yields CDR1 MNHNS and CDR2 SASEGT. This clonotype was seen many times. No antigen is known for it. According to the study, genomic DNA was the template for TCR beta VDJ and CDR3 profiling. MiXCR was run by TCRdb on the reads, yielding one entry per CDR3 protein. In the table there are roughly 290,000 distinct CDR3 sequences, 56% of which are singletons. CD8+CD57+ cell expansion, shown by flow cytometry, had occurred in the patients selected for sequencing. Severe acquired aplastic anemia was diagnosed in all patients.

This chain connects TRBV6-1 to TRBJ2-7, with 10 bases fitting TRBD1. Sequenced sample: sorted CD4+, CD8+, or CD8+CD57+ T cells (not recorded which) from PBMCs. This TCR derives from a human donor with aplastic anemia. CDR3 amino acids: CASSKDRGLYEQYF. The CDR3 DNA sequence: TGTGCCAGCAGTAAAGACAGGGGGCTGTACGAGCAGTACTTC.